The entry that follows covers one TCR beta chain sequence. Antigen: not known. TCR beta libraries were prepared from cDNA with unique molecular identifiers. TCRdb re-called the PCR reads through MiXCR, storing one row per CDR3 protein. Counted here are almost 700,000 distinct CDR3 sequences, 55% to 70% occurring once; the ten biggest clones make up approximately 11%. This entry is derived from a study of post-analysis software for immune sequencing data. This CDR3 has 15 residues. Germline lookup yields CDR1 SGHVS and CDR2 FNYEAQ. J was trimmed by 4 bases and V by 5 bases; bases with no gene match: 8. Study-wide results and caveats: People with multiple sclerosis had a significantly lower normalized Chao1 diversity than controls did. When patients were compared with controls, roughly five TRBV segments were more frequent, TRBV5-6, TRBV5-1 and TRBV20-1 among them.

Sequenced: blood. The clonotype comes from a girl aged 2 to 10 with multiple sclerosis. The V gene is TRBV7-6, the J gene TRBJ2-3; 8 nucleotides line up with TRBD2. The CDR3 loop reads CASSPRGGAPDTQYF. In DNA form, the CDR3 reads TGTGCCAGCAGCCCCCGGGGGGGGGCCCCAGATACGCAGTATTTT.